The clone carrying this TCR beta chain is a singleton in its sample. The data were taken from a study of cytomegalovirus exposure and HLA in healthy donors. Germline V gene sequence: CDR1 MNHEY, CDR2 SVGAGI. The CDR3 length is 12 residues. V lost 8 bases, J lost 6 bases, and 10 bases lay in between. The primer mix had 60 Vbeta and 13 Jbeta primers. Measured with immunoSEQ multiplex PCR; TCRdb has only the in-frame clones, and not every one. This table has 200,000 or so clones, about 83% appearing once. Sequenced sample: PBMCs. The origin of this receptor is a woman aged 25 to 45 in good health and CMV-seropositive. The chain uses TRBV6-5 and TRBJ2-2; possible D gene TRBD1, 6 bases. CDR3 loop: CASCAGAGELFF. CDR3 nucleotides: TGTGCCAGCTGTGCAGGGGCCGGGGAGCTGTTTTTT.